The present T cell receptor (beta chain) was sequenced within a study of blood T cell repertoires in COVID-19. Across the whole study: In each case, the material was cDNA or gDNA derived from T cells, B-cell-depleted T cells, or PBMCs.

Authors' data handling: Amplifying reference gene primers gave estimates of nucleated cell counts. Here immunoSEQ multiplex PCR was the method, and the copy in TCRdb shows in-frame clones only, minus some. Clone size and the V and J calls come from that table; the DNA yielded D and trimming. Of 90,000 to 95,000 clones listed, around 88% are singletons. This clone showed up just a few times. The clonotype was recovered from a woman in her seventies with acute or convalescent COVID-19. Material: peripheral blood.

CDR3 loop: CAWSLPGTPSSYEQYF. In DNA form, the CDR3 reads TGTGCCTGGAGTCTTCCCGGGACTCCGAGCTCCTACGAGCAGTACTTC. The V call is TRBV30, the J call TRBJ2-7, with a tentative D call TRBD2 (6 bases). Germline loops: CDR1 GTSNPN, CDR2 SVGIG (reference sequence). Deletions cut 2 bases from V and 0 bases from J, with 17 bases between. The CDR3 is 16 residues long.